Listed below are T cell receptor beta chains from one sample, sequenced in a study of blood T cells in healthy people across ages. TCRdb processed the 5' RACE reads anew with MiXCR; each CDR3 protein has one entry. This sample has around 800,000 distinct CDR3 sequences, with roughly 44% found just once. The material sequenced was blood. Receptor source: a man aged 60 to 75 in good health. The CDR3 runs from the conserved cysteine through the conserved F or W. Fields, in order: clone size, V gene, D gene, J gene, CDR3 protein, CDR3 DNA. A D gene is named only where the DNA matches it firmly. A row's size may be missing; if present it is once, few, many or a size class.

size: .; V: TRBV15; D: .; J: TRBJ2-4; CDR3: CATSRDQGTGKLAKNIQYF; DNA: TGTGCCACCAGCAGAGACCAAGGAACAGGGAAACTAGCCAAAAACATTCAGTACTTC
size: few; V: TRBV20-1; D: .; J: TRBJ1-2; CDR3: CSVGQGNNYGYTF; DNA: TGCAGTGTCGGGCAGGGGAATAACTATGGCTACACCTTC
size: .; V: TRBV20-1; D: TRBD1; J: TRBJ2-1; CDR3: CSARQGGYEQFF; DNA: TGCAGTGCTCGACAGGGGGGGTACGAGCAGTTCTTC
size: few; V: TRBV6-6; D: .; J: TRBJ2-7; CDR3: CASRPGRSDLTSEQYF; DNA: TGTGCCAGCAGGCCGGGACGGTCCGATTTAACTAGCGAGCAGTACTTC
size: .; V: TRBV7-2; D: .; J: TRBJ2-5; CDR3: CASSLQGLETQYF; DNA: TGTGCCAGCAGCTTACAAGGGTTGGAGACCCAGTACTTC
size: few; V: TRBV4-3; D: .; J: TRBJ2-1; CDR3: CASSPIPEGNEQFF; DNA: TGCGCCAGCAGCCCCATTCCAGAAGGGAATGAGCAGTTCTTC
size: .; V: TRBV6-6; D: TRBD2; J: TRBJ2-1; CDR3: CASSYSGRGTYNEQFF; DNA: TGTGCCAGCAGTTACTCCGGGCGGGGGACCTACAATGAGCAGTTCTTC
size: few; V: TRBV12-3/TRBV12-4; D: TRBD1; J: TRBJ2-6; CDR3: CATWRDRASGANVLTF; DNA: TGTGCCACCTGGAGGGACAGGGCATCTGGGGCCAACGTCCTGACTTTC
size: .; V: TRBV7-4; D: TRBD1; J: TRBJ1-4; CDR3: CASSNGQGADEKLFF; DNA: TGTGCCAGCAGCAACGGACAGGGGGCGGATGAAAAACTGTTTTTT
size: .; V: TRBV5-1; D: .; J: TRBJ1-2; CDR3: CASSLGGGTDGYTF; DNA: TGCGCCAGCAGCTTGGGTGGAGGGACGGATGGCTACACCTTC
size: .; V: TRBV20-1; D: .; J: TRBJ1-6; CDR3: CSARTQGSVRNSPLHF; DNA: TGCAGTGCTAGAACTCAGGGATCTGTACGTAATTCACCCCTCCACTTT
size: .; V: TRBV5-8; D: TRBD1; J: TRBJ2-1; CDR3: CASSGVTGAEQFF; DNA: TGTGCCAGCAGCGGGGTGACAGGGGCCGAGCAGTTCTTC